The 3 T cell receptor beta chains presented below share a single source sample, sequenced in a study of blood T cell repertoires in COVID-19 (dated by TCRdb to the early 2020s). The library was produced with the immunoSEQ multiplex PCR assay. This is the immuneACCESS table as TCRdb keeps it, with only in-frame sequences that have V and J called. A part of the clones is gone; compared with another copy, unresolved V genes explain less than half, and the rest is unexplained. The sample table records fewer than 350,000 clones; about 82% of these occur just once. Of the sample, roughly 7% is held by the ten largest clones. Sequencing used peripheral blood. Receptor source: a human donor in a cohort sampled during active COVID-19.

This clone came up once. This chain links TRBV12-5 with TRBJ1-2; D is perhaps TRBD1 (5 bases). Between the trimmed V and J ends, which lost 6 bases and 2 bases, there was a span of 16 bases. CDR3 length: 15 amino acids. Germline values: CDR1 LGHNT, CDR2 FRNRAP. The CDR3 DNA reads TGTGCTAGTGGGACGGCCGGGGGACTCAACTATGGCTACACCTTC. The encoded protein is CASGTAGGLNYGYTF.

This clone has just one count. V and J are TRBV5-4 and TRBJ2-7, with TRBD1 identical over 7 bases. This CDR3 has 15 residues. In germline, CDR1 is SGHNT, CDR2 YYREEE (reference sequence). Trimming took 0 bases from V and 0 from J; bases not matched to a gene: 3. The DNA of the CDR3 is TGTGCCAGCAGCTTGGGAGACAGGGTCTCCTACGAGCAGTACTTC. Translated, it gives CASSLGDRVSYEQYF. The entire variable domain, with the rest obtained from reference TRBV5-4 and TRBJ2-7, is as follows: ETGVTQSPTHLIKTRGQQVTLRCSSQSGHNTVSWYQQALGQGPQFIFQYYREEENGRGNFPPRFSGLQFPNYSSELNVNALELDDSALYLCASSLGDRVSYEQYFGPGTRLTVT.

This rearrangement joins TRBV12-5 to TRBJ2-7; TRBD1 might be the D (6 bases). Germline loops: CDR1 LGHNT, CDR2 FRNRAP. With 0 bases removed from V and 3 bases from J, the gap between germline ends came to 9 bases. The CDR3 contains 14 residues. CDR3 in DNA: TGTGCTAGTGGTTTGGTTGGCAGGGGCTACGAGCAGTACTTC. This sequence encodes CASGLVGRGYEQYF.